A single sample gave rise to the 13 T cell receptor beta chains below, sequenced in a study of technical replicates of blood from a handful of donors. Generated by immunoSEQ multiplex PCR, the TCRdb table keeps only in-frame clones and is missing some. The table has tens of thousands of clones, roughly 90% seen once. The sequenced sample consisted of T cells isolated from PBMCs. These receptors all come from a human donor in good health.

V is TRBV18 and J is TRBJ1-1, with D possibly being TRBD1 (6 bases). V lost 8 bases to trimming and J lost 0 bases, with 10 bases between them. This CDR3 has 13 residues. Germline CDR1 KGHSH, CDR2 LQKENI. CDR3 DNA: TGTGCCAGCAAACAGGGAATGAACACTGAAGCTTTCTTT. It encodes CASKQGMNTEAFF.

The V gene is TRBV5-1, the J gene TRBJ2-1; 9 nucleotides line up with TRBD1. Germline CDR1 reads SGHRS; CDR2 reads YFSETQ. CDR3 size: 14 residues. V was clipped by 3 bases and J by 9 bases; unmatched bases: 7. The CDR3 spells CASSYGQGSGEQFF. The CDR3 region has the DNA TGCGCCAGCAGCTATGGACAGGGGTCGGGTGAGCAGTTCTTC.

This chain connects TRBV5-1 to TRBJ1-4; unclear D gene. Looked up from germline, CDR1 is SGHRS and CDR2 is YFSETQ. The V and J ends lost 2 bases and 1 base respectively, with 12 bases between them. The CDR3 is 16 residues long. CDR3 nucleotide sequence: TGCGCCAGCAGCTTCGGGTGGGTTGGAACTAATGAAAAACTGTTTTTT. Protein: CASSFGWVGTNEKLFF.

CDR3 residues: CASSLDTSGEGTQYF. CDR3 nucleotides: TGTGCCAGCAGCTTAGATACTAGCGGGGAGGGGACCCAGTACTTC. J is TRBJ2-5 and V is TRBV7-6, with TRBD2 matching over 10 bases. CDR1 and CDR2 from the germline V gene are SGHVS and FNYEAQ. The length of the CDR3 is 15 residues. The ends lost 1 base at V and 7 bases at J; junction bases unmatched: 6.

This rearrangement joins TRBV29-1 to TRBJ2-5, with D uncertain. Germline loops: CDR1 SQVTM, CDR2 ANQGSEA. This CDR3 has 13 amino acids. V was shortened by 0 bases and J by 1 base, with 6 bases between the two germline ends. CDR3 in amino acids: CSVEDGSQETQYF. CDR3 nucleotide sequence: TGCAGCGTTGAAGACGGGTCCCAAGAGACCCAGTACTTC. The complete variable domain, with remaining parts taken from reference TRBV29-1 and TRBJ2-5, reads SAVISQKPSRDICQRGTSLTIQCQVDSQVTMMFWYRQQPGQSLTLIATANQGSEATYESGFVIDKFPISRPNLTFSTLTVSNMSPEDSSIYLCSVEDGSQETQYFGPGTRLLVL.

This chain uses TRBV27 with TRBJ1-4, with 10 bases lining up with TRBD1. J gave up 4 bases and V 1 base, and 3 bases lay outside the gene matches. CDR3 length equals 16 residues. CDR1 and CDR2 (germline): MNHEY, SMNVEV (reference sequence). CDR3 region: CASSLYRTGGNEKLFF. CDR3 in DNA: TGTGCCAGCAGTTTATATCGGACAGGGGGTAATGAAAAACTGTTTTTT. Using reference TRBV27 and TRBJ1-4 for the parts outside the CDR3, the full variable domain is EAQVTQNPRYLITVTGKKLTVTCSQNMNHEYMSWYRQDPGLGLRQIYYSMNVEVTDKGDVPEGYKVSRKEKRNFPLILESPSPNQTSLYFCASSLYRTGGNEKLFFGSGTQLSVL.

This chain connects TRBV19 to TRBJ1-5; no reliable D call. With 6 bases removed from V and 7 bases from J, the gap between germline ends came to 10 bases. This CDR3 has 12 amino acids. Germline loops: CDR1 LNHDA, CDR2 SQIVND (reference sequence). CDR3 in DNA: TGTGCCAGTAGCCCGGCGGGGCAGCCCCAGCATTTT. This encodes CASSPAGQPQHF.

This chain uses TRBV28 with TRBJ2-3, with 9 bases lining up with TRBD2. The length of the CDR3 is 15 residues. In germline, CDR1 is MDHEN, CDR2 SYDVKM. The V gene end was trimmed by 5 bases and the J gene end by 6 bases; junction bases not matched to a gene: 9. CDR3 nucleotide sequence: TGTGCCAGCAGTCCCGCGGGAGGGCCCTCGGATACGCAGTATTTT. Protein product: CASSPAGGPSDTQYF.

The rearrangement links TRBV10-1 to TRBJ2-3; 8 bases map to TRBD2. V shed 6 bases, J shed 0 bases, and the junction held 8 bases outside the gene matches. CDR3 length: 16 amino acids. CDR1 is WNHNN, CDR2 SYGVQD, per germline (reference sequence). CDR3 DNA sequence: TGCGCCAGCAGGCCGGGACTAGATACTAGCACAGATACGCAGTATTTT. This translates into CASRPGLDTSTDTQYF.

J is TRBJ2-7 and V is TRBV4-1; D remains unclear. Germline loops: CDR1 MGHRA, CDR2 YSYEKL. The CDR3 has 13 residues. Trimming shortened V by 1 base and J by 3 bases, and 7 bases separated the two germline ends. For the CDR3, the DNA is TGCGCCAGCAGCCAAGGCGCCAACTACGAGCAGTACTTC. This translates into CASSQGANYEQYF.

In this sample, this clone turned up a few times. This chain links TRBV6-1 with TRBJ2-3; a possible D gene is TRBD1 (6 bases). This CDR3 region has 15 residues. V lost 4 bases to trimming and J lost 2 bases, with 13 bases between them. Germline loops: CDR1 MNHNS, CDR2 SASEGT. CDR3 coding DNA: TGTGCCAGCAGTGGCCGGACAGTCTTCACAGATACGCAGTATTTT. Translated: CASSGRTVFTDTQYF.

The chain has TRBV28 and TRBJ2-7, with D possibly being TRBD2 (6 bases). Trimming cost V 10 bases and J 3 bases, with 16 bases left between them. The CDR3 runs to 13 residues. Germline lookup yields CDR1 MDHEN and CDR2 SYDVKM. In DNA form, the CDR3 reads TGTGCCACCCAACACGGGAGCTTCTACGAGCAGTACTTC. As protein: CATQHGSFYEQYF.

This chain joins TRBV6-1 and TRBJ2-7, with TRBD1 matching 7 bases. The V and J ends lost 5 bases and 2 bases, in that order; junction bases with no gene match: 3. Germline CDR1 and CDR2: MNHNS and SASEGT. This CDR3 contains 13 residues. The CDR3 spells CASSMGQPYEQYF. For the CDR3, the DNA is TGTGCCAGCAGTATGGGACAGCCCTACGAGCAGTACTTC.